Sequencing of this T cell receptor (beta chain) was carried out in a study of T cell changes during pregnancy in multiple sclerosis. Only in-frame clones appear in the TCRdb table, and some are missing; sequencing was by immunoSEQ multiplex PCR. The table lists 90,000 to 100,000 clones, approximately 94% of them singletons, with about 2.4% in the top ten. Trimming cost V 4 bases and J 3 bases, with 15 bases left between them. Germline values: CDR1 MDHEN, CDR2 SYDVKM. This CDR3 has 15 amino acids. Sequencing was performed on peripheral blood, taken in the third trimester of pregnancy. The chain links TRBV28 to TRBJ1-1; a weak D match, TRBD1 (5 bases). The receptor comes from a female donor with multiple sclerosis, enrolled in a pregnancy study. The DNA of the CDR3 is TGTGCCAGCAGTTCCCCCCCTAGGGGTGACACTGAAGCTTTCTTT. Translation gives CASSSPPRGDTEAFF.